Here is one TCR beta chain with its context. As yet, its antigen is unknown. CDR1 is MNHEY and CDR2 is SVGAGI in the germline V gene. The V and J ends lost 8 bases and 5 bases respectively, with 12 bases between them. The CDR3 has 12 amino acids. The data originate from a study of T cell responses to AZD1222 COVID-19 vaccine. The study's findings and limits: Donors in the cohort were predominantly white British and more often female, and clonal diversity was possibly underestimated.

Libraries were prepared by immunoSEQ multiplex PCR; TCRdb keeps only in-frame clonotypes and omits some of them. The sample contains roughly 100,000 clones, about nine tenths of which appear only once. The chain employs TRBV6-5 and TRBJ1-2; D remains unclear. Specimen: peripheral blood, collected on day 0 of AZD1222 vaccination. The source of this sequence is an adult in good health. Here the CDR3 DNA reads TGTGCCAGCCGGACGTTCTCTTATGGCTACACCTTC. Amino acid sequence: CASRTFSYGYTF.